This T cell receptor beta chain was sequenced during a study of Ad26.COV2.S vaccination and SARS-CoV-2 variants. Study conclusions and caveats: The study found higher spike-specific TCR breadth in vaccine than placebo recipients.

Only in-frame clones appear in the TCRdb table, and some are missing; sequencing was by immunoSEQ multiplex PCR. The table has about 350,000 clones, 88% seen once. Treatment denoted: around 19 received Ad26.COV2.S at low or high dose, single or two shots; about five received placebo; per-sample allocation not given. The samples date from day 63 after the first vaccine or placebo injection. Ad26 vector vaccine expressed Wuhan-strain SARS-CoV-2 spike. Trimming stripped 4 bases from V and 5 bases from J, with 12 bases between. This CDR3 comprises 14 residues. Per the germline V gene, CDR1 is MNHEY and CDR2 is SMNVEV (reference sequence). In the case of this clone: Its antigen is not known.

The clonotype was recovered from a person aged 18-60 years who received the Ad26.COV2.S COVID-19 vaccine or a placebo. V usage is TRBV27 and J usage is TRBJ1-5; unclear D gene. This sample comprised peripheral blood, obtained in a trial of Ad26.COV2.S vaccine versus placebo. This CDR3 is CASSSSGGDQPQHF. CDR3 coding DNA: TGTGCCAGCAGTTCCTCTGGAGGAGATCAGCCCCAGCATTTT.